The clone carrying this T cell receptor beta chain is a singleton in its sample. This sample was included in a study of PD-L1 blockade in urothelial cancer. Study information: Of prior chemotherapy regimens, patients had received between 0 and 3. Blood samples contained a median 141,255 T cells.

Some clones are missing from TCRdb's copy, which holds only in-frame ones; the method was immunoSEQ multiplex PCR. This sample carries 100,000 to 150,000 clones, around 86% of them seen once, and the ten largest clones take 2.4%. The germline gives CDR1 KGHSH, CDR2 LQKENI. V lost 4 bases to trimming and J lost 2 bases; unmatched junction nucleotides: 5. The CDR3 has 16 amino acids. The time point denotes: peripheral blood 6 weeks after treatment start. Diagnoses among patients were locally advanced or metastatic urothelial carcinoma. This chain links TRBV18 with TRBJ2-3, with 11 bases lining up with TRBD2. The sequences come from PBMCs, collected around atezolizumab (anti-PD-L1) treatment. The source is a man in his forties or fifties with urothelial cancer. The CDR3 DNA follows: TGTGCCAGCTCACGGGGACTAGCGGAGTTCACAGATACGCAGTATTTT. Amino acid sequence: CASSRGLAEFTDTQYF.